The TCR beta chain under discussion was sequenced for a study of T-cell memory formation after mild COVID-19. Overall study: Most TCR clusters belonged to a single donor.

Study conclusions and caveats: A second wave expanding day 15 to 37 was CD4+-biased; contracting clones were balanced. Pre-infection memory already had some responding clones, implying cross-reactive memory joined.

Constant-segment-primed 5'RACE gave TCR alpha and TCR beta cDNA libraries with sample barcodes and UMIs. MiXCR was run by TCRdb on the 5' RACE reads, yielding one entry per CDR3 protein. The sample includes 200,000 to 300,000 distinct CDR3 sequences, 16% of them seen just once. J gave up 2 bases and V 5 bases, and 6 bases lay outside the gene matches. This CDR3 contains 15 residues. The germline V gene encodes CDR1 SGHTA and CDR2 FQGNSA. This clonotype was detected a few times. What it binds is not known. Sample: PBMCs or a T cell subset sorted from them (not recorded which). V gene TRBV7-2 combines with J gene TRBJ2-3; 8 bases line up with TRBD2. This sequence was found in a man between 18 and 29 years old who had mild COVID-19 (a few samples of this study predate the infection). Cell type and time point are not known. CDR3 nucleotide sequence: TGTGCCAGCAGCCCCACCGGGGGGGCCACAGATACGCAGTATTTT. Translating it yields CASSPTGGATDTQYF.